The T cell receptor beta chain under discussion was sequenced for a study of blood T cell repertoires in COVID-19. Overall study: Material from acute and convalescent COVID-19 was sourced from the United States, Italy and Spain. Sources were T cells, B-cell-depleted T cells, or PBMCs; the material itself was cDNA or gDNA.

In the source study's methods: Nucleated cell number was recorded as an estimate derived from reference gene primer amplification. Method: immunoSEQ multiplex PCR; TCRdb's copy keeps in-frame clones and lacks some. That table is the source of V, J and clone size, and D and trimming were worked out from the DNA. The table shows 70,000 or so clones, with about three quarters occurring only once. Germline V lookup: CDR1 MRHNA, CDR2 SNTAGT. The CDR3 is 14 residues long. V lost 4 bases and J lost 7, with 14 bases in between. Sequencing was done on a sample of peripheral blood. V and J are TRBV6-4 and TRBJ1-5; D possibly corresponds to TRBD1 (5 bases). This clonotype originated in a woman in her 70s with acute or convalescent COVID-19. The CDR3: CASSVSGSGQPQHF. In nucleotides, the CDR3 is TGTGCCAGCAGTGTATCAGGGAGCGGGCAGCCCCAGCATTTT.